This T cell receptor beta chain was captured by sequencing in a study of T cells expressing NK-cell markers. Overall study findings and caveats: CD8+ T cells in 5 or 6 donors included dominant NKG2C+ clonotypes at roughly 1.0-8%.

Germline V lookup: CDR1 SNHLY, CDR2 FYNNEI. The length of the CDR3 is 13 residues. Regarding this clonotype: Its specificity is not known.

TCRdb reprocessed the 5' RACE reads and stores each CDR3 protein as one record, lacking DNA. Listed are about 190,000 distinct CDR3 sequences; 20% falls within the top ten. The sample was blood T cells: a sorted CD56 or NKG2C T cell subset, CD4+ or CD8+ T cells, or bulk PBMC T cells (not recorded which). The origin of this receptor is a man aged 18-75 years in good health. This chain connects TRBV2 to TRBJ2-7. The CDR3 spells CASSESLLYEQYF.